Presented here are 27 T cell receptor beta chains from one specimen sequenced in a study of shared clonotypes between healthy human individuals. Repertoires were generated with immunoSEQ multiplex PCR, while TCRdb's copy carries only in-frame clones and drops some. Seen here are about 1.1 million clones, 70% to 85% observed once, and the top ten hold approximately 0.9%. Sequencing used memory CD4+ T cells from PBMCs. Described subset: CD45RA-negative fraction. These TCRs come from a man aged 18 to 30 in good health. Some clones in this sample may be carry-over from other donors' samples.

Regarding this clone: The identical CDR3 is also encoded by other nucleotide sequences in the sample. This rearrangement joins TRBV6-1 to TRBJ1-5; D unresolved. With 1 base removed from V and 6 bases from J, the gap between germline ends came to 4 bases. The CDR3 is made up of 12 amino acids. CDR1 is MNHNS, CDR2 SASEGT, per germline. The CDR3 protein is CASSEGGQPQHF. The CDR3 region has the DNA TGTGCCAGCAGTGAAGGAGGTCAGCCCCAGCATTTT.

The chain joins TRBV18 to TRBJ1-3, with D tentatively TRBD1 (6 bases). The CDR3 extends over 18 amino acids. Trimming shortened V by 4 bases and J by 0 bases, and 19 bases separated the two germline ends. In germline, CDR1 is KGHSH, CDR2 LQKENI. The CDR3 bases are TGTGCCAGCTCACGCTTAGGACCAGGGGAGCCCTCTGGAAACACCATATATTTT. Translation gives CASSRLGPGEPSGNTIYF. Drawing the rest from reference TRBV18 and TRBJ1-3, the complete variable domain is NAGVMQNPRHLVRRRGQEARLRCSPMKGHSHVYWYRQLPEEGLKFMVYLQKENIIDESGMPKERFSAEFPKEGPSILRIQQVVRGDSAAYFCASSRLGPGEPSGNTIYFGEGSWLTVV.

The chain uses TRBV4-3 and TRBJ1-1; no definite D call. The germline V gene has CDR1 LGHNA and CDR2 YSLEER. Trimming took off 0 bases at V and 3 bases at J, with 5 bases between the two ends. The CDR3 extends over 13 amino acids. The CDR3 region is CASSQERYTEAFF. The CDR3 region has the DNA TGCGCCAGCAGCCAAGAAAGGTACACTGAAGCTTTCTTT.

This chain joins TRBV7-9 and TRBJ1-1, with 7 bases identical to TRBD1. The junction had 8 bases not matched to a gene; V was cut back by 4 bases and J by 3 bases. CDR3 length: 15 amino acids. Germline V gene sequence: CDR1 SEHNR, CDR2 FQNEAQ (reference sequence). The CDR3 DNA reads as TGTGCCAGCAGCTCCAGGGGGGAAGATTACACTGAAGCTTTCTTT. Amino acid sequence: CASSSRGEDYTEAFF.

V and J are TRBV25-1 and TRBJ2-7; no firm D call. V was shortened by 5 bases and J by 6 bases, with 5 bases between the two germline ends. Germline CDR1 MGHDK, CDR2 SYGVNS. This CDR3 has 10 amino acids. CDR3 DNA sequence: TGTGCCAGCAGTAACCTCGAGCAGTACTTC. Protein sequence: CASSNLEQYF.

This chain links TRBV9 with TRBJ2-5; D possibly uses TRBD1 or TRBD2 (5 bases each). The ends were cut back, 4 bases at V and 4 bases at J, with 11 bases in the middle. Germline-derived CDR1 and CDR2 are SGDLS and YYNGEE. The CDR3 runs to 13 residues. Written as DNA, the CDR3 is TGTGCCAGCAGCCTAGGGACGGTAGAGACCCAGTACTTC. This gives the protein CASSLGTVETQYF.

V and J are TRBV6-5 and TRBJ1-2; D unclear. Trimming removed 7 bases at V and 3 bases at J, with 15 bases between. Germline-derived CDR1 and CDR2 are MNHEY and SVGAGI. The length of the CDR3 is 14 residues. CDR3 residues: CASTHPRQHYGYTF. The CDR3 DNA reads TGTGCCAGCACCCACCCTAGGCAGCACTATGGCTACACCTTC.

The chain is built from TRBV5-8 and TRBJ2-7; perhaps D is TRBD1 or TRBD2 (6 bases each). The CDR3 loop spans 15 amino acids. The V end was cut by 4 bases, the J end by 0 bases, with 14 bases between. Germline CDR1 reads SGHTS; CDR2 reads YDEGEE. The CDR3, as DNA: TGTGCCAGCAGCATTTGGGGGGCCAACTCCTACGAGCAGTACTTC. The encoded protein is CASSIWGANSYEQYF.

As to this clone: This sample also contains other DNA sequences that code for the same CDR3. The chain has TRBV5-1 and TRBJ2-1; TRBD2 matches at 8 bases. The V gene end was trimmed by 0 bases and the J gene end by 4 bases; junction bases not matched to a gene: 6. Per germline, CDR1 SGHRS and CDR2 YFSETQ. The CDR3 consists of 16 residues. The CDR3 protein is CASSLAASGSYNEQFF. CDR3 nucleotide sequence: TGCGCCAGCAGCTTGGCCGCTAGCGGGTCTTACAATGAGCAGTTCTTC.

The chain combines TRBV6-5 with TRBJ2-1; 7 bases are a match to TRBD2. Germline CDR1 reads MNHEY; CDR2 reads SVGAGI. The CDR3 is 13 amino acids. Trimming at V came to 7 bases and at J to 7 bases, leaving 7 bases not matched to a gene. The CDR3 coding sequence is TGTGCCAGCATTCAGGCCGGGGGGAATGAGCAGTTCTTC. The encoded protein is CASIQAGGNEQFF.

In nucleotides, the CDR3 is TGTGCCACCAGCAGTCCCCCCAGGGTGGAGACCCAGTACTTC. Translating gives CATSSPPRVETQYF. The rearrangement links TRBV15 to TRBJ2-5; D may be TRBD1 (5 bases). The CDR3 sequence is 14 residues long. Germline CDR1 and CDR2: LNHNV and YYDKDF (reference sequence). V was trimmed by 3 bases and J by 5 bases, leaving 13 bases between them.

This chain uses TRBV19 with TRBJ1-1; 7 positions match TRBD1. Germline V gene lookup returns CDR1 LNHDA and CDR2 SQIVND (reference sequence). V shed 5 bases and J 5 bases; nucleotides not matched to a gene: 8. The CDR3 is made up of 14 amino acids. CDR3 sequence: CASSWDSDTTEAFF. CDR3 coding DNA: TGTGCCAGTAGTTGGGACAGTGACACGACTGAAGCTTTCTTT.

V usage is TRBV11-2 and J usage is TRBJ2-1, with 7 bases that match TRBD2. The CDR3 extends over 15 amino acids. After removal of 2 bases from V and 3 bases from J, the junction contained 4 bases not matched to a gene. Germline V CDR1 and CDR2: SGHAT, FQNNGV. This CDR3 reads CASSLRVAGYNEQFF. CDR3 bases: TGTGCCAGCAGCTTAAGGGTAGCGGGCTACAATGAGCAGTTCTTC.

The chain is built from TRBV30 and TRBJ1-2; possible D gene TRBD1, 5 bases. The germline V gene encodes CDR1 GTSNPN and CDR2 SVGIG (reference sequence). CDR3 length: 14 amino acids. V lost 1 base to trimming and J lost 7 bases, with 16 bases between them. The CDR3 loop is CAWSDGRDNGGYTF. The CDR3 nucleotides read TGTGCCTGGAGTGACGGCAGGGATAACGGTGGCTACACCTTC.

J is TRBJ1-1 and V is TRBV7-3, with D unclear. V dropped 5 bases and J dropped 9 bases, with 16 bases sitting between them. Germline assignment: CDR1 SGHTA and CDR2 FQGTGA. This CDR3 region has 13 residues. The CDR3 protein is CASSLDTGTKAFF. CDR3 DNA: TGTGCCAGCAGCCTGGATACGGGTACAAAAGCTTTCTTT.

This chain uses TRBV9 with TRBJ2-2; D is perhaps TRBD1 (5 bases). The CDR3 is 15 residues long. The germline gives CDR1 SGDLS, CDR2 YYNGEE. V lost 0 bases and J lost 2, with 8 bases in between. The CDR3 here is CASSVGTGNTGELFF. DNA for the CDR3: TGTGCCAGCAGCGTAGGTACAGGAAACACCGGGGAGCTGTTTTTT.

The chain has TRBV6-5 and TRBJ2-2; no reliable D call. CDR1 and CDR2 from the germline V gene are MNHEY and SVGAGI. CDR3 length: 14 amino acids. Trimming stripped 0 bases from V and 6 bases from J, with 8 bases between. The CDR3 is CASSYSVVSGELFF. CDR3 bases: TGTGCCAGCAGTTACTCGGTTGTATCCGGGGAGCTGTTTTTT.

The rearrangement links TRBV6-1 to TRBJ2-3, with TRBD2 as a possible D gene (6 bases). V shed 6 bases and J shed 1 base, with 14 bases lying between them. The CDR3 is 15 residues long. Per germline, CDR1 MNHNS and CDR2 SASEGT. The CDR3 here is CASSLTREGTDTQYF. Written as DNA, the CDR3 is TGTGCCAGCAGCCTAACAAGGGAGGGCACAGATACGCAGTATTTT.

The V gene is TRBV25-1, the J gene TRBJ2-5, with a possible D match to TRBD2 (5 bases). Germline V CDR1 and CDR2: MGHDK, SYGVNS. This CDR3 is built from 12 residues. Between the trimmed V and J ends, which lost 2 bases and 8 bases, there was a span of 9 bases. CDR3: CASSEGRGTQYF. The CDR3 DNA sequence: TGTGCCAGCAGTGAAGGCCGGGGTACCCAGTACTTC.

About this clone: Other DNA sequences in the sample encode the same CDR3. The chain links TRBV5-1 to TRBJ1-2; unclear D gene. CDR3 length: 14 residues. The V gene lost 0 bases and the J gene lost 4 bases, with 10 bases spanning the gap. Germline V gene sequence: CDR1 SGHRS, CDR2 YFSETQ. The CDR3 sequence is CASSLDGRPYGYTF. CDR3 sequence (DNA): TGCGCCAGCAGCTTGGACGGTAGACCCTATGGCTACACCTTC.

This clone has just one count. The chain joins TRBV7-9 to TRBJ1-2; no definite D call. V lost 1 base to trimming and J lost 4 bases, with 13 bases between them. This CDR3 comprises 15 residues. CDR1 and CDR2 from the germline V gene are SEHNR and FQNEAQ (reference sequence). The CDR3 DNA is TGTGCCAGCAGCTTAGAGGATCCGGCGTCCTATGGCTACACCTTC. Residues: CASSLEDPASYGYTF.

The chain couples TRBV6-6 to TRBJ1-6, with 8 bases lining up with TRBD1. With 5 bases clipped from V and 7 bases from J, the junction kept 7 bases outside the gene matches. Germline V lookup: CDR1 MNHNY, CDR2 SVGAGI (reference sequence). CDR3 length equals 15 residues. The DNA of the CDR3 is TGTGCCAGCAGTGCCCGCGGACAGGGAAATTCACCCCTCCACTTT. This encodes CASSARGQGNSPLHF.

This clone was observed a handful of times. The CDR3 sequence is CARSLQGQLALYGYTF. Written as DNA, the CDR3 is TGTGCCAGAAGCTTGCAGGGCCAACTAGCGCTTTATGGCTACACCTTC. The chain joins TRBV5-3 to TRBJ1-2; possible D gene TRBD1, 5 bases. TRBV5-3 is an ORF, with its function uncertain. The CDR3 extends over 16 amino acids. V lost 1 base and J 5 bases, leaving 18 bases between the germline ends.

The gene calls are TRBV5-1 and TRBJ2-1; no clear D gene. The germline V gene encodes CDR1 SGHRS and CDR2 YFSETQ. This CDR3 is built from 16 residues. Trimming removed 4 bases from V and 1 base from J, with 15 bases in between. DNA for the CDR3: TGCGCCAGCAGCCCAAACGGGCTCGGGTCCTACAATGAGCAGTTCTTC. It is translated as CASSPNGLGSYNEQFF.

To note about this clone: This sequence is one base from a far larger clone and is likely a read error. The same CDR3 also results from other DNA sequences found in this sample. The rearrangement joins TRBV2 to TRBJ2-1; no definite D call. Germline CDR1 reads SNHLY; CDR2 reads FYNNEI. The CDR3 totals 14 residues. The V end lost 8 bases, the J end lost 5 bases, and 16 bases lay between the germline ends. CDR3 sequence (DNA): TGTGCCAGCCGGGCAGGAGCCAGCCACAATGAGCAGTTCTTC. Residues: CASRAGASHNEQFF.

The DNA for the CDR3 is TGCGCCAGCAGCTTGTTTTCTGGGGGACAGGAGGATAGCAATCAGCCCCAGCATTTT. Its protein is CASSLFSGGQEDSNQPQHF. The chain recombines TRBV5-1 with TRBJ1-5, with TRBD1 identical over 8 bases. The CDR3 sequence is 19 residues long. Germline trimming cut 1 base from V and 0 bases from J; bases unmatched to any gene: 12. Per germline, CDR1 SGHRS and CDR2 YFSETQ.

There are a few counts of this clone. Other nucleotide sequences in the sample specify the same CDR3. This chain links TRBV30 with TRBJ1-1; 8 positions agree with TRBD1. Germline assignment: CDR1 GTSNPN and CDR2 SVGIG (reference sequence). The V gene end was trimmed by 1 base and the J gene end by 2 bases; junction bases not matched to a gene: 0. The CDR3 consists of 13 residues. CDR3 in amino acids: CAWSAGGNTEAFF. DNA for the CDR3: TGTGCCTGGAGTGCAGGGGGCAACACTGAAGCTTTCTTT.